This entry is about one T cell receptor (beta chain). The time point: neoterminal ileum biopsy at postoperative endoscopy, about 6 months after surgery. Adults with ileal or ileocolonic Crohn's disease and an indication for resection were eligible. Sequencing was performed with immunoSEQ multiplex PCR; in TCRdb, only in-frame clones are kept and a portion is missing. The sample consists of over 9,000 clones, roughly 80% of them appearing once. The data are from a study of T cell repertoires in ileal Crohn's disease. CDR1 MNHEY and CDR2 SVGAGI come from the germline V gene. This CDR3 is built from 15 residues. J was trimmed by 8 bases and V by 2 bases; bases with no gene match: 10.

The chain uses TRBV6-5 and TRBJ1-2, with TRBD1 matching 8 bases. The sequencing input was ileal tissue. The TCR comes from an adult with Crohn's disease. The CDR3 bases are TGTGCCAGCAGTTACCCTCCCGGGACAGGAGGCGGCTACACCTTC. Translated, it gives CASSYPPGTGGGYTF.